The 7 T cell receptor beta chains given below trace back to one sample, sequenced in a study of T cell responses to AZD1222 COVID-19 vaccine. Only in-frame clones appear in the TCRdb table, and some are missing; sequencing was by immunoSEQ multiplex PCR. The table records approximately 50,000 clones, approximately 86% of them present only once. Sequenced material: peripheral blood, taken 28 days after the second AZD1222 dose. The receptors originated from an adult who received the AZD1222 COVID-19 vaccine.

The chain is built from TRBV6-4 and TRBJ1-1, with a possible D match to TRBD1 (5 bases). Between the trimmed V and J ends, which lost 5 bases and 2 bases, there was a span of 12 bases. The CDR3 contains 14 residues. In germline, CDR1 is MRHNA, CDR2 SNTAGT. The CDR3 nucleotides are TGTGCCAGCAGTCGTTCCGGGGCCAACACTGAAGCTTTCTTT. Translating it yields CASSRSGANTEAFF.

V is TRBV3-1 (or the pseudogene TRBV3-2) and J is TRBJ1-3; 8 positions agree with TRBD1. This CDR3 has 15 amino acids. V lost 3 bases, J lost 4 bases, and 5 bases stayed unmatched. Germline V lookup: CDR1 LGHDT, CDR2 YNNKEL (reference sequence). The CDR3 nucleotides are TGTGCCAGCAGCCACATCAGGGGGCTCGGAAACACCATATATTTT. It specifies CASSHIRGLGNTIYF.

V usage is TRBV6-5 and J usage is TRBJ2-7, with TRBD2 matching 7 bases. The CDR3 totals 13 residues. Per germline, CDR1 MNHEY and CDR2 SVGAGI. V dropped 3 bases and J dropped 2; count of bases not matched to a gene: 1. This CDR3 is CASSYAGAYEQYF. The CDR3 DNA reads TGTGCCAGCAGTTATGCGGGGGCCTACGAGCAGTACTTC.

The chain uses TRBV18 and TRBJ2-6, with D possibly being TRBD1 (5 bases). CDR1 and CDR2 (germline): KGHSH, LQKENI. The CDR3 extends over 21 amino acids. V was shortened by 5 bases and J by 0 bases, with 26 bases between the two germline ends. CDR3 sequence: CASSRFTGPHKSFSGANVLTF. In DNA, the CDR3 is TGTGCCAGCTCAAGGTTCACAGGTCCACACAAATCTTTCTCTGGGGCCAACGTCCTGACTTTC.

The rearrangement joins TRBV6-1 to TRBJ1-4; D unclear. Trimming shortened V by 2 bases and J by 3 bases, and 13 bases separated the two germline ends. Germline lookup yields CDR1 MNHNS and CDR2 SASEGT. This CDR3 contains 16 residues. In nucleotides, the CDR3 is TGTGCCAGCAGTGAAACGTGGTACAGCTCTAATGAAAAACTGTTTTTT. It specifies CASSETWYSSNEKLFF.

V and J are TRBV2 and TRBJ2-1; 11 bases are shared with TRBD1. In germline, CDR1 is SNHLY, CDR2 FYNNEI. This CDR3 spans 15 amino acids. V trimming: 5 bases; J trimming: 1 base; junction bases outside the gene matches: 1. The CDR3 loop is CASSWDRGSYNEQFF. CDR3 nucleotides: TGTGCCAGCAGTTGGGACAGGGGGTCCTACAATGAGCAGTTCTTC.

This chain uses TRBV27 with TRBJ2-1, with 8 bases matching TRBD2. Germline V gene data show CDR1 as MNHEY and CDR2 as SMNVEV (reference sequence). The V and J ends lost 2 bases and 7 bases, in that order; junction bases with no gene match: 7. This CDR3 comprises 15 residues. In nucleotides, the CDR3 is TGTGCCAGCAGTTTAAGTTTAAGCGGGAGAAATGAGCAGTTCTTC. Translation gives CASSLSLSGRNEQFF.